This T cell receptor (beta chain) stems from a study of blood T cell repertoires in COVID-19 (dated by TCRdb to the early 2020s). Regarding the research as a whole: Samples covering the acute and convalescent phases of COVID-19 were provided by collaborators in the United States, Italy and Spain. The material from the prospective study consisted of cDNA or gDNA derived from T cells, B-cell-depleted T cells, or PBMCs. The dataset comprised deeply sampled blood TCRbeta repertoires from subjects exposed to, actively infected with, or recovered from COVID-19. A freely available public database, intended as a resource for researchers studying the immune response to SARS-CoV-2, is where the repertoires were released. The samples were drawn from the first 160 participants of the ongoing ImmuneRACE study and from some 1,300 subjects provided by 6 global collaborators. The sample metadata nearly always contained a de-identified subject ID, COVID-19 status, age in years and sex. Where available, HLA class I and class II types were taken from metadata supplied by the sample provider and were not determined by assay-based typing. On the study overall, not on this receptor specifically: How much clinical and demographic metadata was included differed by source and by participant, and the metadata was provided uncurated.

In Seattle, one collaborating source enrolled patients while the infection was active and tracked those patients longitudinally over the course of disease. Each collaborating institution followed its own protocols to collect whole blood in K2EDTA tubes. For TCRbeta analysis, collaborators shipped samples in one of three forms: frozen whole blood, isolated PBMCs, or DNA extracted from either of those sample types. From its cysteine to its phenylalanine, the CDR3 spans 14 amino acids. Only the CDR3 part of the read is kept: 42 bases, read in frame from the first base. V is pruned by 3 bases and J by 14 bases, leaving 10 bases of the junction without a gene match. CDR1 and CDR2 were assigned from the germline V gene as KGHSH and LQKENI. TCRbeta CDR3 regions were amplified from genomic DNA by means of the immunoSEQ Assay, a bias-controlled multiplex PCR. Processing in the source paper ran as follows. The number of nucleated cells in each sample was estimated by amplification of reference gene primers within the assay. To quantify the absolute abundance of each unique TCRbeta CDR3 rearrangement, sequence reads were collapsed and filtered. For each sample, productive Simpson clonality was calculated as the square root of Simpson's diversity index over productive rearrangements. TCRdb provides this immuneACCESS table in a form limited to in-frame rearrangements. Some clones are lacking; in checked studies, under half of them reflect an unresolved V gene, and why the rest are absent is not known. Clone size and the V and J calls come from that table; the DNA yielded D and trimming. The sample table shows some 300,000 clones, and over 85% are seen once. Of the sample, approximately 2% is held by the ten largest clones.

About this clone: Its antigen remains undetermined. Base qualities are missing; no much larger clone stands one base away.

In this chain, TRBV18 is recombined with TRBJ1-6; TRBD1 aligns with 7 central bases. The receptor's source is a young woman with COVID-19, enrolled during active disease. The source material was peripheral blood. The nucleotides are TGTGCCAGCTCACCTGGTGAAGGGGGCGAGGCCCTCCACTTT. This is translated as CASSPGEGGEALHF.